This T cell receptor beta chain was documented in a study of CD8+ T cells in alopecia areata. The study, taken as a whole, reports: Lesional scalp exceeded normal scalp in clonality, especially in alopecia totalis/universalis. The study found TCR sharing across patients less clear than in mice, possibly for HLA reasons. Clonality in the scalp and expanded CD8+ clones ranked among the top 100 were significantly decreased by tofacitinib. Uncertainty remains about how baseline CD8+ expansion links to response, with one nonresponder.

Germline loops: CDR1 SGHRS, CDR2 YFSETQ. Unmatched junction bases numbered 5, after V lost 1 base and J lost 1 base. The CDR3 sequence is 15 residues long. RNA extraction and reverse transcription yielded cDNA as sequencing template. Method: immunoSEQ multiplex PCR; TCRdb's copy keeps in-frame clones and lacks some. The sample has approximately 210,000 clones; 64% are singletons. Treatment of the sample: oral pan-JAK inhibitor, 5-10 mg twice daily. This clone turned up a few times. Its target is not known. The TCR was taken from a human donor with alopecia areata. Sequencing used CD4+ T cells sorted from blood, obtained at week 4, from a patient treated with tofacitinib. The chain couples TRBV5-1 to TRBJ2-7, with 7 bases aligning to TRBD1. In nucleotides, the CDR3 is TGCGCCAGCAGCTTGTGGGCAGGGGGATCCTACGAGCAGTACTTC. This gives the protein CASSLWAGGSYEQYF.